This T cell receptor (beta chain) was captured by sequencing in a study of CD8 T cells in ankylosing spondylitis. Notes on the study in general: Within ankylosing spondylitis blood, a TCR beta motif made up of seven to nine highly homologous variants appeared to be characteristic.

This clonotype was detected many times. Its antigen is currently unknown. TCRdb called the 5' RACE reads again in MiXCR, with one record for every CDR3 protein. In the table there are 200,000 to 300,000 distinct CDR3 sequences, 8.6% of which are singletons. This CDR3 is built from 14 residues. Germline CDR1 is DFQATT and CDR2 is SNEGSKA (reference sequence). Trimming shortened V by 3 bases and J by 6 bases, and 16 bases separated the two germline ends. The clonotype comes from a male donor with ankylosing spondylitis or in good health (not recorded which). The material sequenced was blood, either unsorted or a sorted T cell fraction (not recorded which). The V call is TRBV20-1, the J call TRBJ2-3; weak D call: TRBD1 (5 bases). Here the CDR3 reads CSARDLLSGDTQYF. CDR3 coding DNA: TGCAGTGCTAGGGACCTCCTCTCAGGGGATACGCAGTATTTT.